Each of the 5 T cell receptor beta chains below was sequenced from the same sample in a study of T cell repertoires in cytomegalovirus infection. MiXCR, applied by TCRdb to the reads, yields one record per CDR3 protein. This sample carries some 600,000 distinct CDR3 sequences, 20% to 30% of them seen once, and the ten largest clones take roughly 8%. The material sequenced was CD8+ T cells from PBMCs. These receptors were taken from a human donor in good health (CMV status not recorded). Some clones in this sample may be carry-over from other donors' samples.

The sample holds a few counts of this clonotype. V and J are TRBV28 and TRBJ1-2; perhaps TRBD1 as D (5 bases). This CDR3 contains 12 residues. Trimming left V 8 bases short and J 4 bases short, with 11 bases between. Germline CDR1 MDHEN, CDR2 SYDVKM. The chain's CDR3 is CASSRAAYGYTF. In DNA form, the CDR3 reads TGTGCCAGCTCCAGGGCGGCCTATGGCTACACCTTC.

V and J are TRBV9 and TRBJ2-1; TRBD2 matches 11 bases. The CDR3 has 17 amino acids. V was clipped by 1 base and J by 7 bases; unmatched bases: 10. The germline V gene encodes CDR1 SGDLS and CDR2 YYNGEE. CDR3 coding DNA: TGTGCCAGCAGCGTACCACATAGCGGGGGGGCCTTGAATGAGCAGTTCTTC. Translation: CASSVPHSGGALNEQFF. The full variable domain, in which reference TRBV9 and TRBJ2-1 provide the parts outside the CDR3, is DSGVTQTPKHLITATGQRVTLRCSPRSGDLSVYWYQQSLDQGLQFLIQYYNGEERAKGNILERFSAQQFPDLHSELNLSSLELGDSALYFCASSVPHSGGALNEQFFGPGTRLTVL.

Remarks on this clonotype: The junction does not match germline at one end; this may be a read error. J is TRBJ2-2 and V is TRBV12-5; the D is unclear. Per the germline V gene, CDR1 is LGHNT and CDR2 is FRNRAP. This CDR3 is built from 13 residues. The CDR3 nucleotides read TGTGCTAGTCGTTTGGTACGAGACGGGGAGCTGTTTTTT. Encoded protein: CASRLVRDGELFF.

This clonotype appeared many times. The CDR3 is CASSTGQGMTDTQYF. The CDR3 DNA is TGTGCCAGCAGCACTGGACAGGGGATGACAGATACGCAGTATTTT. V is TRBV7-6 and J is TRBJ2-3, with 9 bases fitting TRBD1. Trimming at V came to 5 bases and at J to 3 bases, leaving 6 bases not matched to a gene. The CDR3 runs to 15 residues. Germline V CDR1 and CDR2: SGHVS, FNYEAQ.

About this clonotype itself: A read error may produce the germline difference seen at one junction end. The chain links TRBV7-2 to TRBJ2-7, with 7 bases that match TRBD1. Germline CDR1 and CDR2: SGHTA and FQGNSA. This CDR3 is 15 amino acids long. CDR3 DNA sequence: TGTGTCAGCAGCCCCCTGACAGGGATTGACTACGAGCAGTACTTC. Translation: CVSSPLTGIDYEQYF.